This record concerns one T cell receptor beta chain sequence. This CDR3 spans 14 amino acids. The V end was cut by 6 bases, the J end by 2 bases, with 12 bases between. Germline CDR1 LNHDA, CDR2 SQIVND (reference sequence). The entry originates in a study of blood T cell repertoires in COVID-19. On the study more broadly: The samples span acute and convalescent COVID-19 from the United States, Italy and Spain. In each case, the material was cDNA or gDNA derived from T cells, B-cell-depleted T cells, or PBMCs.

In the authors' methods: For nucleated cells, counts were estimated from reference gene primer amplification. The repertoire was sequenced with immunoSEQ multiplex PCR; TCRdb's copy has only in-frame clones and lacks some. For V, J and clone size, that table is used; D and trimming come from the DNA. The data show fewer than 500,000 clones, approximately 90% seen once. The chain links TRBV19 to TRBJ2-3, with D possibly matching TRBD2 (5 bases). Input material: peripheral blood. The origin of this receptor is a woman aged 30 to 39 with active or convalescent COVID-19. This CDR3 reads CASRRGSTTDTQYF. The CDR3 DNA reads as TGTGCCAGTAGAAGAGGGAGTACCACAGATACGCAGTATTTT.